Shown below are 7 T cell receptor beta chains from a single sample sequenced in a study of T cell responses to AZD1222 COVID-19 vaccine. TCRdb keeps only in-frame clones here, not all; method: immunoSEQ multiplex PCR. The sample includes 130,000 or so clones, more than 80% of them seen just once. The material sequenced was peripheral blood, taken 28 days after the second dose of the MenACWY control vaccine. The receptors here all came from an adult who received the MenACWY meningococcal vaccine as a control.

The DNA for the CDR3 is TGTGCCAGCAGCCCCGGACAGGTAGTACTAGCCAAAAACATTCAGTACTTC. Translation: CASSPGQVVLAKNIQYF. The rearrangement joins TRBV5-6 to TRBJ2-4; 7 bases agree with TRBD1. The CDR3 has 17 amino acids. With 4 bases clipped from V and 0 bases from J, the junction kept 10 bases outside the gene matches. Germline V gene data show CDR1 as SGHDT and CDR2 as YYEEEE. Combining the CDR3 with reference TRBV5-6 and TRBJ2-4 gives the whole variable domain DAGVTQSPTHLIKTRGQQVTLRCSPKSGHDTVSWYQQALGQGPQFIFQYYEEEERQRGNFPDRFSGHQFPNYSSELNVNALLLGDSALYLCASSPGQVVLAKNIQYFGAGTRLSVL.

This clone was detected once. V usage is TRBV5-4 and J usage is TRBJ1-2; weak D call: TRBD1 (5 bases). Trimming shortened V by 0 bases and J by 6 bases, and 9 bases separated the two germline ends. The CDR3 is 13 amino acids. CDR1 is SGHNT, CDR2 YYREEE, per germline (reference sequence). This chain's CDR3 is CASSLGQGDGYTF. The CDR3 nucleotides read TGTGCCAGCAGCTTGGGGCAGGGCGATGGCTACACCTTC.

The V gene is TRBV10-3, the J gene TRBJ2-6; the match to TRBD1 covers 12 bases. This CDR3 is 19 amino acids long. Germline lookup yields CDR1 ENHRY and CDR2 SYGVKD. V trimming: 0 bases; J trimming: 1 base; junction bases outside the gene matches: 4. CDR3 DNA: TGTGCCATCAGTGAGTCACCGGGACAGGGGGCTTCTGGGGCCAACGTCCTGACTTTC. It specifies CAISESPGQGASGANVLTF.

The V gene is TRBV19, the J gene TRBJ2-3, with 8 nucleotides matching TRBD1. Germline V CDR1 and CDR2: LNHDA, SQIVND (reference sequence). V was clipped by 6 bases and J by 3 bases; unmatched bases: 5. The CDR3 length is 14 residues. Here the CDR3 DNA reads TGTGCCAGTAGAAGACAGGGGTTGACAGATACGCAGTATTTT. Its protein is CASRRQGLTDTQYF.

This chain connects TRBV27 to TRBJ2-3, with D perhaps matching TRBD2 (6 bases). V dropped 6 bases and J dropped 6 bases, with 19 bases sitting between them. The CDR3 has 15 amino acids. CDR1 is MNHEY and CDR2 is SMNVEV in the germline V gene (reference sequence). CDR3 protein: CASRLLEGGKDTQYF. CDR3 nucleotide sequence: TGTGCCAGCAGGTTGTTGGAGGGAGGAAAGGATACGCAGTATTTT.

The chain couples TRBV19 to TRBJ1-2; 7 bases are a match to TRBD1. The J segment lost 4 bases and the V segment lost 3 bases, leaving 11 bases of the junction unmatched. This CDR3 is 16 amino acids long. Germline CDR1 and CDR2: LNHDA and SQIVND (reference sequence). Written as DNA, the CDR3 is TGTGCCAGTAGTATCACGTCAGGGGGATCGAGCTATGGCTACACCTTC. Its protein is CASSITSGGSSYGYTF.

The rearrangement joins TRBV7-2 to TRBJ2-2, with 8 positions matching TRBD1. This CDR3 spans 16 amino acids. Germline trimming cut 3 bases from V and 4 bases from J; bases unmatched to any gene: 7. Germline CDR1 is SGHTA and CDR2 is FQGNSA. This chain's CDR3 is CASSFSGTGRTGELFF. The CDR3 region has the DNA TGTGCCAGCAGCTTTTCCGGGACAGGTCGCACCGGGGAGCTGTTTTTT.